This is a list of T cell receptor beta chains from one sample in a study of response to subunit inactivated influenza vaccine. TCRdb reanalysed the RT-PCR reads using MiXCR and keeps one entry per CDR3 protein. The profile shows 530,000 or so distinct CDR3 sequences, about 14% of them singletons. Sequenced material: PBMCs from blood, taken 12 days after vaccination. The receptors derive from a man aged 45-60 years who received an inactivated influenza vaccine. CDR3s include the opening cysteine and the closing phenylalanine or tryptophan. D genes are given only for firm matches.

TRBD2,TRBV29-1,CSVRGGLATYNEQFF
NA,TRBV20-1,CSAQNRLPVEKLFF
NA,TRBV3-1,CASSQVSSYNEQFF
NA,TRBV20-1,CSARDLAQEQFF
NA,TRBV7-9,CASSSFLAGELFF
NA,TRBV7-2,CASSLGTIYYEQYF
TRBD1,TRBV20-1,CSADQGAQGYGYTF
NA,TRBV29-1,CSTWGGANEAFF
NA,TRBV20-1,CSARDHDEAFF
TRBD2,TRBV29-1,CSTLAGTSSYNEQFF
TRBD2,TRBV5-1,CASSLKAGRTAQYF
TRBD1,TRBV4-3,CASSQDIAQGDFTGELFF
NA,TRBV20-1,CSAPIPLVRETQYF
NA,TRBV6-2/TRBV6-3,CASSLSSGRTDTQYF
TRBD2,TRBV7-3,CASSLGGGRDTQYF
NA,TRBV21-1,CASSKEGRGGVYTQYF
NA,TRBV10-3,CAGSRSMNTEAFF
TRBD2,TRBV19,CASSAPGLVNNEQFF
TRBD1,TRBV7-7,CASSPGTGEDTQYF
NA,TRBV21-1,CASSKALGSGSQETQYF
NA,TRBV4-3,CASSQGGLYGYTF
TRBD2,TRBV20-1,CSARDPGLVYSWTPNTSGELFF
NA,TRBV5-1,CASSLDVGEQYF
NA,TRBV6-1,CASKREVPTLEAFF
NA,TRBV11-1,CASSSAEVRGKNIQYF
NA,TRBV5-4,CASSWGRTPGEQYF
TRBD1,TRBV12-3/TRBV12-4,CASSLPSGTGNKQYF
NA,TRBV28,CASSFSPQLAKNIQYF
NA,TRBV20-1,CKVWNNNYGYTF
NA,TRBV3-1,CASSQVLRLQRSYNEQFF
NA,TRBV10-3,CAISGSSNTGELFF
NA,TRBV28,CASSWGGANTGELFF
NA,TRBV7-9,CASSFMALSANNGYTF
TRBD1,TRBV14,CASSQRGPLNTEAFF
NA,TRBV4-1,CASSQDLLQVSNSPLHF
NA,TRBV10-3,CAISEARGATNEKLFF
NA,TRBV6-5,CASSYVPDLVPGEKLFF
NA,TRBV6-4,CASRGQGMGTEAFF
TRBD1,TRBV28,CASSPGTVGRDTQYF
NA,TRBV15,CATSTGPPQGTFQETQYF
TRBD1,TRBV4-2,CASSQYSSRTGTTVGEQYF
TRBD1,TRBV6-2/TRBV6-3,CASSRHRQGPQHF
NA,TRBV2,CASSREGSNTGELFF
NA,TRBV10-3,CAISLTPEETQYF
NA,TRBV20-1,CSARVLGSYEQYF
TRBD1,TRBV12-3/TRBV12-4,CASSRTGGWSPLHF
NA,TRBV7-3,CASSLRGEVQETQYF
NA,TRBV2,CASSVANEQFF
NA,TRBV6-1,CASSPPPGHPTYEQYF